The clone carrying this T cell receptor beta chain was recorded once. The sample originates from a study of blood T cell repertoires in COVID-19. Germline CDR1 SGHAT, CDR2 FQNNGV. The CDR3 contains 15 residues. The junction had 2 bases not matched to a gene; V was cut back by 1 base and J by 3 bases. The authors' processing: Counts of nucleated cells, estimated from reference gene primer amplification, were obtained. Clones were sequenced by immunoSEQ multiplex PCR, and TCRdb holds only the in-frame ones, with some missing. V, J and clone size are those of that table, while D and trimming were read from the DNA. The data show some 510,000 clones, more than 75% seen once.

The clonotype originates from a woman aged 40 to 55 who had recovered from COVID-19. The chain employs TRBV11-2 and TRBJ2-1, with 8 bases aligning to TRBD1. The sequenced material came from PBMCs or T cells enriched from blood (not recorded which). The CDR3 bases are TGTGCCAGCAGCTTAGTAACAGGGGGCTACAATGAGCAGTTCTTC. Translated: CASSLVTGGYNEQFF.